The present TCR beta chain was sequenced within a study of a mutant IDH1 vaccine in newly diagnosed glioma. Study-wide context: Earlier care involved radiotherapy, temozolomide, or both, and the majority received both. General study results and limits: Pseudoprogression seemed unlinked to shifts in top peripheral T cell clonotypes.

Produced via immunoSEQ multiplex PCR; TCRdb's table is partial and in-frame only. The table shows roughly 25,000 clones, with 65% to 80% occurring only once. The time point here: week 5, during vaccination. Each vaccine dose was 300 ug of mutant IDH1 20-mer peptide, with topical imiquimod. Comments on this clone: Its antigen is undetermined.

With 3 bases removed from V and 6 bases from J, the gap between germline ends came to 20 bases. The CDR3 spans 17 residues. Germline V gene sequence: CDR1 MGHRA, CDR2 YSYEKL. The chain is built from TRBV4-1 and TRBJ2-2, with D possibly matching TRBD1 (6 bases). The starting material was PBMCs, obtained from a glioma patient whose treatment included an IDH1 peptide vaccine. This TCR was recovered from a man aged 35-49 years with glioma. The CDR3 spells CASSHLRARGNAGELFF. CDR3 nucleotide sequence: TGCGCCAGCAGCCACCTCCGGGCCAGGGGAAATGCCGGGGAGCTGTTTTTT.